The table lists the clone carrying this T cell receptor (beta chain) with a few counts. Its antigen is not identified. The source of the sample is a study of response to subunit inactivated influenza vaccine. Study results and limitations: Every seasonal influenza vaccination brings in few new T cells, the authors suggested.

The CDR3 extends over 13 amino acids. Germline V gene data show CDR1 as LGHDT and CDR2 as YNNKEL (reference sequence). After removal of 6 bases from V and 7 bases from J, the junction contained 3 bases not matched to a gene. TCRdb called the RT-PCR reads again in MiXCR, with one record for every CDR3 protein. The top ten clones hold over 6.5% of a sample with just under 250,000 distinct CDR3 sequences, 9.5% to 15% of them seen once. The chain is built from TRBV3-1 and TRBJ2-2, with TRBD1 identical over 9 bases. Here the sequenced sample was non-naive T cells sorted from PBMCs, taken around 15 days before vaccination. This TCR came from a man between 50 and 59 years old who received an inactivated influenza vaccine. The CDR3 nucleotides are TGTGCCAGCAGAGGGACAGGGTACGGGGAGCTGTTTTTT. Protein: CASRGTGYGELFF.